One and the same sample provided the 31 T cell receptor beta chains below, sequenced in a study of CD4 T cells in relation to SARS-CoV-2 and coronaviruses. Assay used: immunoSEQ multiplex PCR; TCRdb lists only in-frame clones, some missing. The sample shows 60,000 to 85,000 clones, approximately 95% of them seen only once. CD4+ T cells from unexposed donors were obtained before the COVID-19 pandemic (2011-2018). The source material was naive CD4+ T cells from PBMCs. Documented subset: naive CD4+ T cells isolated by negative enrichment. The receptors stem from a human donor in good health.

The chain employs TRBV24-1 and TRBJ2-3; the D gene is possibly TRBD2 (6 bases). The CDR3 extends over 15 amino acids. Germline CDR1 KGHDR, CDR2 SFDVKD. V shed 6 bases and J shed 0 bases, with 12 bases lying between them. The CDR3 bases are TGTGCCACCAGTTCTAGCGTAACTAGCACAGATACGCAGTATTTT. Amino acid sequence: CATSSSVTSTDTQYF.

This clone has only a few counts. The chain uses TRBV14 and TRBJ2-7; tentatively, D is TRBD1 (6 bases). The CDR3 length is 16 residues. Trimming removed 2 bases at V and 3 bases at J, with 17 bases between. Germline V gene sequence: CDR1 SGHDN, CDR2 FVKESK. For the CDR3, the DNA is TGTGCCAGCAGCCAAATATCATGGGGGCAGGGCTACGAGCAGTACTTC. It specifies CASSQISWGQGYEQYF.

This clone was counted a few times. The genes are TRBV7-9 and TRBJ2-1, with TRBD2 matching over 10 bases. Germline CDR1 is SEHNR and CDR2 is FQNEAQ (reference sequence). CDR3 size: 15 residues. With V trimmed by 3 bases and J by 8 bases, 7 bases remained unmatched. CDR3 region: CASSFSLAGADEQFF. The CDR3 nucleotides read TGTGCCAGCAGCTTTAGCCTAGCGGGAGCGGATGAGCAGTTCTTC.

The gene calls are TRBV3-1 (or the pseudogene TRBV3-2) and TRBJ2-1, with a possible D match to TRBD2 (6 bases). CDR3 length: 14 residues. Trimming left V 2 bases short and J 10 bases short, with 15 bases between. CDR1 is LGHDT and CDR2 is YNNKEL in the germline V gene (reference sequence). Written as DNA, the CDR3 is TGTGCCAGCAGCCAAATGACTAGTACCGCAGAGCAGTTCTTC. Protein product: CASSQMTSTAEQFF.

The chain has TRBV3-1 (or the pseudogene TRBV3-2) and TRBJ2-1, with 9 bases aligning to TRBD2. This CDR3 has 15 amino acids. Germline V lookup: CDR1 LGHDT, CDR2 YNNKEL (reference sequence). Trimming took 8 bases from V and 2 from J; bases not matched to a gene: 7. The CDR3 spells CASALAGQTYNEQFF. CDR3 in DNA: TGTGCCAGCGCGCTAGCGGGACAGACCTACAATGAGCAGTTCTTC.

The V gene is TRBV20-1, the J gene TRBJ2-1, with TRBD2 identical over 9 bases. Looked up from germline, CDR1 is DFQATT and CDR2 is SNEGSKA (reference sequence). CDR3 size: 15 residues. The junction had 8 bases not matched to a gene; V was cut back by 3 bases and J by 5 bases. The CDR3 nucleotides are TGCAGTGCTAGTGGGGAGCGGGGGGCTGACAATGAGCAGTTCTTC. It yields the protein CSASGERGADNEQFF.

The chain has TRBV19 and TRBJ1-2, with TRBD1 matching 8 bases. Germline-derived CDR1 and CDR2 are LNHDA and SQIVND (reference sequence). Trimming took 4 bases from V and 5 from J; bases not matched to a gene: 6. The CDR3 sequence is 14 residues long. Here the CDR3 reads CASSTGGDQYGYTF. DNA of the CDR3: TGTGCCAGTAGTACAGGGGGCGATCAGTATGGCTACACCTTC.

For the CDR3, the DNA is TGTGCCAGCAGCACCCCAGGGATATCGAACACTGAAGCTTTCTTT. Its translation is CASSTPGISNTEAFF. This chain uses TRBV6-5 with TRBJ1-1; the D gene is possibly TRBD1 (5 bases). Germline assignment: CDR1 MNHEY and CDR2 SVGAGI. V dropped 6 bases and J dropped 1 base, with 15 bases sitting between them. The CDR3 covers 15 residues.

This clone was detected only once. CDR3 residues: CASAPGQGRYNEQFF. DNA for the CDR3: TGCGCCAGCGCCCCCGGACAGGGGAGGTACAATGAGCAGTTCTTC. The gene calls are TRBV5-1 and TRBJ2-1; 9 bases agree with TRBD1. The CDR3 consists of 15 residues. Germline-derived CDR1 and CDR2 are SGHRS and YFSETQ. The V gene end was trimmed by 7 bases and the J gene end by 4 bases; junction bases not matched to a gene: 9.

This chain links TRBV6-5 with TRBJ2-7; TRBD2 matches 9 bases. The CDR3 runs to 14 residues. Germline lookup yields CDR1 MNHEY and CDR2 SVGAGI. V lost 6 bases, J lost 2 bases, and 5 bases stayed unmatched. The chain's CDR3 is CASRASGEPYEQYF. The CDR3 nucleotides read TGTGCCAGCAGAGCTAGCGGGGAACCCTACGAGCAGTACTTC.

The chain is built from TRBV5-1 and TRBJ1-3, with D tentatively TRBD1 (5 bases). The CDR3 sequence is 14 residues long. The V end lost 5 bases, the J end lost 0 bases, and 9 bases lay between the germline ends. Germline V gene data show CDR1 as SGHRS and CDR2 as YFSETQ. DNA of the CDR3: TGCGCCAGCAGTTCGGACAACTCTGGAAACACCATATATTTT. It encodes CASSSDNSGNTIYF. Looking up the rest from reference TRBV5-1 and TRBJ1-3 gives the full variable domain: KAGVTQTPRYLIKTRGQQVTLSCSPISGHRSVSWYQQTPGQGLQFLFEYFSETQRNKGNFPGRFSGRQFSNSRSEMNVSTLELGDSALYLCASSSDNSGNTIYFGEGSWLTVV.

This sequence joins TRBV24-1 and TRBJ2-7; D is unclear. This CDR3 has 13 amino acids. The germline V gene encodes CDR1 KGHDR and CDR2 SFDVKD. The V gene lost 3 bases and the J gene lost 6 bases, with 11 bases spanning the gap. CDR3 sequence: CATSDDWISEQYF. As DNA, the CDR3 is TGTGCCACCAGTGATGACTGGATTTCCGAGCAGTACTTC.

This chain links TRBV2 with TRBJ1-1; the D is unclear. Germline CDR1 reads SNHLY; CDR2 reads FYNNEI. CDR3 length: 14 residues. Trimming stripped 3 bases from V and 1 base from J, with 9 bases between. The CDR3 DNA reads TGTGCCAGCAGTGATAGGACGGCGAACACTGAAGCTTTCTTT. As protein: CASSDRTANTEAFF.

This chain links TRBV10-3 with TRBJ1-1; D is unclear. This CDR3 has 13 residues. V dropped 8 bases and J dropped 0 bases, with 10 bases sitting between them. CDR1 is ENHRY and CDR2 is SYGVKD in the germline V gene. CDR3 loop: CAIYSGLNTEAFF. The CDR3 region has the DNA TGTGCCATCTATTCCGGGCTGAACACTGAAGCTTTCTTT.

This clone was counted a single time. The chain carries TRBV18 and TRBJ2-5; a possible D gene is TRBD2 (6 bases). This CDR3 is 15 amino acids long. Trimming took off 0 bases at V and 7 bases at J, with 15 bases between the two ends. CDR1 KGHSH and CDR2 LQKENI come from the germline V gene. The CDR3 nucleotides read TGTGCCAGCTCACCACCGTCTCTACCCGGGGGGACCCAGTACTTC. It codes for CASSPPSLPGGTQYF.

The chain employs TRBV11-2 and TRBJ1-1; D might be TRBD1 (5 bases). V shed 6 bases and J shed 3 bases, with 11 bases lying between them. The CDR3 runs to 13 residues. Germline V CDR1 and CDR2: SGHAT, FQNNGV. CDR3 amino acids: CASRRTGYTEAFF. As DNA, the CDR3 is TGTGCCAGCAGGCGCACAGGTTACACTGAAGCTTTCTTT.

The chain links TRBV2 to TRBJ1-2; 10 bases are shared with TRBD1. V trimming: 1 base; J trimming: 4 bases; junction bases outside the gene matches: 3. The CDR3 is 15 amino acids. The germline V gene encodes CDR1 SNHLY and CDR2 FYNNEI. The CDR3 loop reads CASSEGTGGTYGYTF. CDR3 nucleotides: TGTGCCAGCAGTGAAGGGACAGGGGGAACCTATGGCTACACCTTC.

The CDR3 DNA reads as TGTGCCTTTTCGGACAGGGAAACCTACGAGCAGTACTTC. Protein product: CAFSDRETYEQYF. The chain is built from TRBV30 and TRBJ2-7; 8 bases fit TRBD1. The germline gives CDR1 GTSNPN, CDR2 SVGIG (reference sequence). The V gene end was trimmed by 7 bases and the J gene end by 2 bases; junction bases not matched to a gene: 7. CDR3 length: 13 amino acids. Full variable domain (outside the CDR3, taken from reference TRBV30 and TRBJ2-7): SQTIHQWPATLVQPVGSPLSLECTVEGTSNPNLYWYRQAAGRGLQLLFYSVGIGQISSEVPQNLSASRPQDRQFILSSKKLLLSDSGFYLCAFSDRETYEQYFGPGTRLTVT.

The CDR3 sequence: CASSRDNLSVKYF. DNA of the CDR3: TGTGCCAGCAGCCGGGACAACCTCTCGGTCAAGTACTTC. The J gene is TRBJ2-7, the V gene TRBV2, with TRBD1 as a possible D gene (6 bases). The CDR3 has 13 amino acids. The V gene lost 6 bases and the J gene lost 11 bases, with 20 bases spanning the gap. Looked up from germline, CDR1 is SNHLY and CDR2 is FYNNEI.

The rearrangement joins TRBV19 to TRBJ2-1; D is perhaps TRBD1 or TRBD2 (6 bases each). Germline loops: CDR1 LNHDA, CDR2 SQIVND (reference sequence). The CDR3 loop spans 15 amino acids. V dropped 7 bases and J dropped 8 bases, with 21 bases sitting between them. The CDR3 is CASNGGKFVGDEQFF. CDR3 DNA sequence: TGTGCCAGTAACGGGGGCAAGTTTGTAGGTGATGAGCAGTTCTTC.

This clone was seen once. CDR3 amino acids: CASSPRTSGLAEQYF. The DNA for the CDR3 is TGTGCCAGCTCACCAAGGACTAGCGGGTTGGCTGAGCAGTACTTC. The chain recombines TRBV18 with TRBJ2-7, with 11 bases lining up with TRBD2. V shed 2 bases and J 7 bases; nucleotides not matched to a gene: 7. The germline CDR1 and CDR2 sequences are KGHSH and LQKENI. The CDR3 runs to 15 residues.

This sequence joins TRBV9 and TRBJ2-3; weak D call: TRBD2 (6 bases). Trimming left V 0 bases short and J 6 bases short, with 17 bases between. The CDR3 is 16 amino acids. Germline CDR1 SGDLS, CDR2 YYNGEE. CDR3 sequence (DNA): TGTGCCAGCAGCGTAGTGGTGGGCCCGGGGGAGGATACGCAGTATTTT. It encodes CASSVVVGPGEDTQYF.

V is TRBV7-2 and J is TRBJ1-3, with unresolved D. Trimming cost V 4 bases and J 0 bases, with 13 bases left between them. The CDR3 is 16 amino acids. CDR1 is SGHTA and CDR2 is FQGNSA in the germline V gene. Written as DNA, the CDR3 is TGTGCCAGCAGCTACGAATCGTTGTCCTCTGGAAACACCATATATTTT. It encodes CASSYESLSSGNTIYF.

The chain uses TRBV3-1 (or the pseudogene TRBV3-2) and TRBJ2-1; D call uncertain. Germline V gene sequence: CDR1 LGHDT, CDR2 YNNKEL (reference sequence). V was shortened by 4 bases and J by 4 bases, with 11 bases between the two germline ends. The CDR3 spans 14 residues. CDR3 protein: CASSPWTDYNEQFF. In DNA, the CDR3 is TGTGCCAGCAGCCCCTGGACGGATTACAATGAGCAGTTCTTC.

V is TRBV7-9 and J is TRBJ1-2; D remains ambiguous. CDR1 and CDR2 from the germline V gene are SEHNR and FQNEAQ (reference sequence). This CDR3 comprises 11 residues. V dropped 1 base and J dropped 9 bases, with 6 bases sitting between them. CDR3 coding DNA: TGTGCCAGCAGCTTAGATCTCCGCTACACCTTC. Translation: CASSLDLRYTF.

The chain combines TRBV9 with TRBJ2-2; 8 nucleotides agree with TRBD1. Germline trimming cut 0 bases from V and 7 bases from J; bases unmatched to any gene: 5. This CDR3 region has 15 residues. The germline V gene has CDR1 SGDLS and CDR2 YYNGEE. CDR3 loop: CASSVVGQAGGELFF. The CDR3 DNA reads TGTGCCAGCAGCGTAGTGGGACAGGCGGGCGGGGAGCTGTTTTTT.

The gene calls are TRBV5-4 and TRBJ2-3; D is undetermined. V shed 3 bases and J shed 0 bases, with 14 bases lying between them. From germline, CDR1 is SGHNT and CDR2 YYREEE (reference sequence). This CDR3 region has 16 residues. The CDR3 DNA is TGTGCCAGCAGCTCCAGACTGGTTGGCAGCACAGATACGCAGTATTTT. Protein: CASSSRLVGSTDTQYF.

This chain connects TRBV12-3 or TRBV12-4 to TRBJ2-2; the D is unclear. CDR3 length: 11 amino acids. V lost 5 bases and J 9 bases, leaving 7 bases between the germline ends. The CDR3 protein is CASSNPRELFF. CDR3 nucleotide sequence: TGTGCCAGCAGTAATCCCCGGGAGCTGTTTTTT.

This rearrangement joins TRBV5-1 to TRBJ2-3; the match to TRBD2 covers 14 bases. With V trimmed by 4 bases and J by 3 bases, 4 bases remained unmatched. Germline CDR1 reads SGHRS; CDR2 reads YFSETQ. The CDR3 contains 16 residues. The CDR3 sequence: CASSKGTSGSTDTQYF. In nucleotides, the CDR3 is TGCGCCAGCAGCAAAGGGACTAGCGGGAGTACAGATACGCAGTATTTT.

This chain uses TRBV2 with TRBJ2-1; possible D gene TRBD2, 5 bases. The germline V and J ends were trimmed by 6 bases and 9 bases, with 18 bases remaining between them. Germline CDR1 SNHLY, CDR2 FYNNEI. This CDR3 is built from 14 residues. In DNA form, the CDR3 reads TGTGCCAGCAGACCCACGAGGGCGGCCGGTGAGCAGTTCTTC. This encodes CASRPTRAAGEQFF.

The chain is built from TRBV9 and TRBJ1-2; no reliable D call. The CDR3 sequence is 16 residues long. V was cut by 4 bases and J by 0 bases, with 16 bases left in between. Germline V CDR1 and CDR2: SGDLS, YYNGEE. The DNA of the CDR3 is TGTGCCAGCAGCACCTCCCAGGTTAGGGCTAACTATGGCTACACCTTC. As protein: CASSTSQVRANYGYTF.